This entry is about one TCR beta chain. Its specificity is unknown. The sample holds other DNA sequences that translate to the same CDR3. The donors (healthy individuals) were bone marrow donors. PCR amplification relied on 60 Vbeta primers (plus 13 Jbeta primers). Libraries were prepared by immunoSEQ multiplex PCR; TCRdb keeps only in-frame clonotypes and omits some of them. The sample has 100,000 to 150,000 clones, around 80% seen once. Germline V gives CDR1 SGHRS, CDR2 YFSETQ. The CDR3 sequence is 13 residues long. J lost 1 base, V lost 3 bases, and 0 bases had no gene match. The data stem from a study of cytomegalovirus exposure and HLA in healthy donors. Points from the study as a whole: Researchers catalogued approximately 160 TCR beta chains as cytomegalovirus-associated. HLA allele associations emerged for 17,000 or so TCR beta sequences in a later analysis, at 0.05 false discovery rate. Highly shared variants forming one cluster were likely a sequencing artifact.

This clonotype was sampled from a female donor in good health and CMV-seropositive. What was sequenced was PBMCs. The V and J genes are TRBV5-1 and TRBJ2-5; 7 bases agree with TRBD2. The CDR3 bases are TGCGCCAGCAGCTCGGGGGGCCAAGAGACCCAGTACTTC. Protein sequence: CASSSGGQETQYF.